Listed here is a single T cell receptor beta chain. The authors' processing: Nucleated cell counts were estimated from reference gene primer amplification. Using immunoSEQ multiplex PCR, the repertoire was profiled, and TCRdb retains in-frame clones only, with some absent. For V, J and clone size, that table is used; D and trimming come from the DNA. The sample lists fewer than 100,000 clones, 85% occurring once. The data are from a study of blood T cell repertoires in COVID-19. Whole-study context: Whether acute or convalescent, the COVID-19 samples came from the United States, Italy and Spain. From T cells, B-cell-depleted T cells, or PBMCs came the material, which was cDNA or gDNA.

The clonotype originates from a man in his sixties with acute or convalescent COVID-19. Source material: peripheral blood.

This CDR3 reads CASSLDGQGAIDAFF. CDR3 bases: TGTGCCAGCAGCTTAGATGGACAGGGGGCGATTGATGCTTTCTTT. V usage is TRBV7-2 and J usage is TRBJ1-1; 11 bases align to TRBD1. The CDR3 runs to 15 residues. V shed 1 base, J shed 11 bases, and the junction held 9 bases outside the gene matches. Germline V gene sequence: CDR1 SGHTA, CDR2 FQGNSA. Full variable domain (remainder filled in from reference TRBV7-2 and TRBJ1-1): GAGVSQSPSNKVTEKGKDVELRCDPISGHTALYWYRQSLGQGLEFLIYFQGNSAPDKSGLPSDRFSAERTGGSVSTLTIQRTQQEDSAVYLCASSLDGQGAIDAFFGQGTRLTVV.